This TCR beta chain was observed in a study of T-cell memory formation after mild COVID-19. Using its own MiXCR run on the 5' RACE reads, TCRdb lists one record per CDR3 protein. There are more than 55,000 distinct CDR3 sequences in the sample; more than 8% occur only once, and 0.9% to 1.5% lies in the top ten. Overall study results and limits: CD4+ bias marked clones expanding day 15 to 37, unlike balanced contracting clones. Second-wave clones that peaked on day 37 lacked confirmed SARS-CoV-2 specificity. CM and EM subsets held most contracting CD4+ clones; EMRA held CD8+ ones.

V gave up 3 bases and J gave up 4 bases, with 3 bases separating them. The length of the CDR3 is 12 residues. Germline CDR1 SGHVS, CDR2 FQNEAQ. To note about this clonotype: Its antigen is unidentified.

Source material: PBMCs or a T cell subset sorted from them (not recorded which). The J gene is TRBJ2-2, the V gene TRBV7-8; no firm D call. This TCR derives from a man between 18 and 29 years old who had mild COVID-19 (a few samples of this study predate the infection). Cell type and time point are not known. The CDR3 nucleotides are TGTGCCAGCAGCTTCGGCACCGGGGAGCTGTTTTTT. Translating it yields CASSFGTGELFF.